The rows below give T cell receptor beta chains drawn from one sample of a study of CD8 T cells in Susac syndrome. One entry per CDR3 protein results from TCRdb running MiXCR on the immunoSEQ multiplex PCR reads. The repertoire holds about 150,000 distinct CDR3 sequences, with approximately 96% as singletons. Sequencing input: CD4+ T cells from PBMCs. Every receptor here comes from a human donor with Susac syndrome. CDR3s include the opening cysteine and the closing phenylalanine or tryptophan. Each record gives: D gene, clone size, V gene, J gene, CDR3 protein, CDR3 DNA. A D gene is named only where the DNA matches it firmly. Clone size is shown for a subset of rows, as once, few, many or a class of expanded clone.

D: NA
size: NA
V: TRBV6-2/TRBV6-3
J: TRBJ1-2
CDR3: CASRYDSPPPYGYTF
DNA: TGTGCCAGCAGATACGACAGCCCTCCACCGTATGGCTACACCTTC

D: TRBD1
size: NA
V: TRBV14
J: TRBJ2-7
CDR3: CASSRGQAAQYF
DNA: TGTGCCAGCAGCCGAGGACAGGCGGCACAGTACTTC

D: NA
size: once
V: TRBV6-6
J: TRBJ2-7
CDR3: CASSPPMRNEQYF
DNA: TGTGCCAGCAGCCCCCCTATGAGGAACGAGCAGTACTTC

D: NA
size: NA
V: TRBV6-6
J: TRBJ1-5
CDR3: CASSYSNRDNQPQHF
DNA: TGTGCCAGCAGTTACTCGAACAGGGACAATCAGCCCCAGCATTTT

D: NA
size: once
V: TRBV6-5
J: TRBJ1-1
CDR3: CASSQGGGGTEAFF
DNA: TGTGCCAGCAGTCAGGGCGGGGGAGGTACTGAAGCTTTCTTT

D: TRBD2
size: NA
V: TRBV25-1
J: TRBJ2-2
CDR3: CASSDPTSGMNTGELFF
DNA: TGTGCCAGCAGTGACCCGACTAGCGGAATGAACACCGGGGAGCTGTTTTTT

D: NA
size: few
V: TRBV11-1
J: TRBJ1-1
CDR3: CASSLAGRNTEAFF
DNA: TGTGCCAGCAGCTTAGCCGGGCGGAACACTGAAGCTTTCTTT

D: NA
size: once
V: TRBV19
J: TRBJ2-7
CDR3: CASKAGPTYEQYF
DNA: TGTGCCAGTAAAGCGGGCCCGACCTACGAGCAGTACTTC

D: NA
size: NA
V: TRBV6-6
J: TRBJ2-6
CDR3: CASRTSSGANVLTF
DNA: TGTGCCAGCAGGACAAGCTCTGGGGCCAACGTCCTGACTTTC

D: NA
size: NA
V: TRBV6-2/TRBV6-3
J: TRBJ2-1
CDR3: CASSLGAPSYNEQFF
DNA: TGTGCCAGCAGCCTTGGGGCACCCTCCTACAATGAGCAGTTCTTC

D: NA
size: NA
V: TRBV12-3/TRBV12-4
J: TRBJ1-1
CDR3: CASSRTPNTEAFF
DNA: TGTGCCAGCAGCCGTACACCGAACACTGAAGCTTTCTTT

D: NA
size: NA
V: TRBV18
J: TRBJ2-1
CDR3: CASSRVNGEGGNEQFF
DNA: TGTGCCAGCTCACGAGTCAACGGGGAGGGGGGCAATGAGCAGTTCTTC